This T cell receptor beta chain was identified during a study of PD-L1 blockade in urothelial cancer. Study overall: Every 3 weeks, patients received intravenous atezolizumab 1,200 mg, beginning 2014.

Profiled with immunoSEQ multiplex PCR; TCRdb holds only in-frame clones, not every one. The sample includes about 90,000 clones, 90% to 95% of them seen just once. Trimming left V 4 bases short and J 4 bases short, with 14 bases between. This CDR3 comprises 16 residues. The germline V gene encodes CDR1 MNHEY and CDR2 SMNVEV (reference sequence). J is TRBJ1-6 and V is TRBV27; a weak D match, TRBD1 (5 bases). The input for sequencing was PBMCs, taken around atezolizumab (anti-PD-L1) treatment. This clonotype was sampled from a man between 60 and 75 years old with urothelial cancer. The CDR3 DNA follows: TGTGCCAGCAGTTCGGCAACAGGCCTTTATAATTCACCCCTCCACTTT. Encoded protein: CASSSATGLYNSPLHF.